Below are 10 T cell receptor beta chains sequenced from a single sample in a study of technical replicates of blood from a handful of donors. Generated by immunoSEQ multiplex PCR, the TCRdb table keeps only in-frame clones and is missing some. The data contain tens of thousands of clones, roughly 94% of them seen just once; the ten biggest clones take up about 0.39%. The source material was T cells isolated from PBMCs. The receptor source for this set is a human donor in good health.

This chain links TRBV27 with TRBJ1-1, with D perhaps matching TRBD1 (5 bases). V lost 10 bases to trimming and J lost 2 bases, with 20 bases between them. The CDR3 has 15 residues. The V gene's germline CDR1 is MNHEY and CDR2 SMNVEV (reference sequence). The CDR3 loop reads CATRGGGLINTEAFF. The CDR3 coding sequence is TGTGCCACCCGGGGGGGAGGGCTGATAAACACTGAAGCTTTCTTT.

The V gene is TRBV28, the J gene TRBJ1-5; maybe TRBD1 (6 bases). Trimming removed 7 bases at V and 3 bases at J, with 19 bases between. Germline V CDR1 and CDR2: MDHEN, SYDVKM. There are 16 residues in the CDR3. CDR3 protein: CASKKPGRGFNQPQHF. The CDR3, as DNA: TGTGCCAGCAAAAAACCGGGCAGGGGCTTCAATCAGCCCCAGCATTTT. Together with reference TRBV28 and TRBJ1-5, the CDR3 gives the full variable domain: DVKVTQSSRYLVKRTGEKVFLECVQDMDHENMFWYRQDPGLGLRLIYFSYDVKMKEKGDIPEGYSVSREKKERFSLILESASTNQTSMYLCASKKPGRGFNQPQHFGDGTRLSIL.

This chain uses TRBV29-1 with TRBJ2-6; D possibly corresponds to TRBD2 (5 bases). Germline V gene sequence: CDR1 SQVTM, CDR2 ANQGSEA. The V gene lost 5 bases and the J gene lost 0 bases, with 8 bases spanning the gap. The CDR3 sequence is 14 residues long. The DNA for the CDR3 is TGCAGCGTTCGGGGAAGCTCTGGGGCCAACGTCCTGACTTTC. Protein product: CSVRGSSGANVLTF. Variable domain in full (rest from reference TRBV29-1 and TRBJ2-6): SAVISQKPSRDICQRGTSLTIQCQVDSQVTMMFWYRQQPGQSLTLIATANQGSEATYESGFVIDKFPISRPNLTFSTLTVSNMSPEDSSIYLCSVRGSSGANVLTFGAGSRLTVL.

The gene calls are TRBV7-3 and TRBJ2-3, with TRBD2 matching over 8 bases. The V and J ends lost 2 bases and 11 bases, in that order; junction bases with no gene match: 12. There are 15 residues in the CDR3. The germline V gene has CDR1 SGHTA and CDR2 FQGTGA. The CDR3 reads CASSLEPPGRGGQYF. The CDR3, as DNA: TGTGCCAGCAGCTTAGAACCTCCGGGACGGGGGGGGCAGTATTTT. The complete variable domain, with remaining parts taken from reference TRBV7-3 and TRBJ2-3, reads GAGVSQTPSNKVTEKGKYVELRCDPISGHTALYWYRQSLGQGPEFLIYFQGTGAADDSGLPNDRFFAVRPEGSVSTLKIQRTERGDSAVYLCASSLEPPGRGGQYFGPGTRLTVL.

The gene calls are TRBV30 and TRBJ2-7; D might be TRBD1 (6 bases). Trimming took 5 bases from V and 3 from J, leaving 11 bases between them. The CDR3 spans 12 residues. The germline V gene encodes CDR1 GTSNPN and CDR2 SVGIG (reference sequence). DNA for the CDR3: TGTGCCTGGTCGCCAGGGGACTACGAGCAGTACTTC. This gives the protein CAWSPGDYEQYF.

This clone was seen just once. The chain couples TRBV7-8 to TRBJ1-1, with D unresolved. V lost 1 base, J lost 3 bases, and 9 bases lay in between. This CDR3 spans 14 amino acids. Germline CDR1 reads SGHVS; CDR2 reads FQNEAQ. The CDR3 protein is CASSLERVYTEAFF. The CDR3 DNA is TGTGCCAGCAGCTTAGAACGGGTATACACTGAAGCTTTCTTT. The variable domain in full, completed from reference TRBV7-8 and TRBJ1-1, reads GAGVSQSPRYKVAKRGQDVALRCDPISGHVSLFWYQQALGQGPEFLTYFQNEAQLDKSGLPSDRFFAERPEGSVSTLKIQRTQQEDSAVYLCASSLERVYTEAFFGQGTRLTVV.

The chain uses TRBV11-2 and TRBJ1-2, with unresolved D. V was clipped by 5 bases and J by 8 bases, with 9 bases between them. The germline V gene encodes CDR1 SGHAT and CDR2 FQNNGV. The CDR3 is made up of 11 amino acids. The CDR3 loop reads CASSPREGYTF. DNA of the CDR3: TGTGCCAGCAGCCCAAGGGAGGGCTACACCTTC.

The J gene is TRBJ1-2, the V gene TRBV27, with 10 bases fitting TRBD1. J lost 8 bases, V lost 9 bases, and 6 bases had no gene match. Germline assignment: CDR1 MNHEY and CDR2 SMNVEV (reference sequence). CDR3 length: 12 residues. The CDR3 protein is CASRTGGGGYTF. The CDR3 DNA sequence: TGTGCCAGTAGGACAGGGGGAGGAGGCTACACCTTC.

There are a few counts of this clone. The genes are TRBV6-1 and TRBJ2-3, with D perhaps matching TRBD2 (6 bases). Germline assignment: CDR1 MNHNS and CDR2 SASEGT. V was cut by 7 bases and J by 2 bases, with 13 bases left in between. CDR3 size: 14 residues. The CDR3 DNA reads TGTGCCAGCATCGAGGGGAGGCACACAGATACGCAGTATTTT. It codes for CASIEGRHTDTQYF.

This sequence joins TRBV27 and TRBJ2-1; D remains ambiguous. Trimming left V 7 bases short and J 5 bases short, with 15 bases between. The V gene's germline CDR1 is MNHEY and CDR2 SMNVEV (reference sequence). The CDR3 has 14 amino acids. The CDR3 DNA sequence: TGTGCCAGCAAGCGAGAGCTGGTTAACAATGAGCAGTTCTTC. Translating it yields CASKRELVNNEQFF.